Listed below are T cell receptor beta chains from one sample, sequenced in a study of blood T cell repertoires in COVID-19. Profiled with immunoSEQ multiplex PCR; TCRdb holds only in-frame clones, not every one. The profile shows around 220,000 clones, around 83% of them singletons. The sequenced sample was peripheral blood. These receptors all stem from a woman aged 50 to 60 with COVID-19, enrolled during active disease. CDR3s include the opening cysteine and the closing phenylalanine or tryptophan. The D gene is left open where the match is weak. Size tells how often a clone was seen (once, few, many) or the class of an expanded clone, and some rows leave it out.

D gene,J gene,V gene,clone size,CDR3 protein,CDR3 DNA
TRBD2,TRBJ2-7,TRBV7-3,NA,CASSLERGDSYEQYF,TGTGCCAGCAGTCTAGAGCGGGGGGACTCCTACGAGCAGTACTTC
NA,TRBJ1-1,TRBV10-3,NA,CAASVTDMNTEAFF,TGTGCCGCCTCTGTCACAGACATGAACACTGAAGCTTTCTTT
TRBD2,TRBJ2-7,TRBV10-3,once,CAIRAVGGPGEQYF,TGTGCCATCAGGGCTGTGGGAGGGCCGGGCGAGCAGTACTTC
NA,TRBJ1-6,TRBV5-1,few,CASRSGVGNSPLHF,TGCGCCAGCAGATCAGGTGTAGGAAATTCACCCCTCCACTTT
NA,TRBJ2-3,TRBV19,NA,CASSIGGWGTDTQYF,TGTGCCAGTAGTATAGGCGGTTGGGGCACAGATACGCAGTATTTT
NA,TRBJ2-1,TRBV29-1,NA,CSVGAGPDEQFF,TGCAGCGTCGGCGCAGGGCCCGATGAGCAGTTCTTC
TRBD1,TRBJ2-1,TRBV2,NA,CAIQGVQQFF,TGTGCCATCCAGGGGGTTCAGCAGTTCTTC
NA,TRBJ1-1,TRBV2,few,CASARENTEAFF,TGTGCCAGCGCGAGGGAGAACACTGAAGCTTTCTTT
NA,TRBJ1-1,TRBV7-8,NA,CASSFPIATEAFF,TGTGCCAGCAGTTTCCCGATTGCGACTGAAGCTTTCTTT
NA,TRBJ1-1,TRBV7-2,NA,CASSFYIDPGAEAFF,TGTGCCAGCAGTTTTTATATCGACCCAGGGGCTGAAGCTTTCTTT
NA,TRBJ2-2,TRBV9,NA,CASNQGGSGELFF,TGTGCCAGCAATCAGGGGGGATCCGGGGAGCTGTTTTTT
TRBD1,TRBJ1-5,TRBV15,NA,CATSQGAAQPQHF,TGTGCCACCAGCCAGGGGGCCGCTCAGCCCCAGCATTTT
TRBD1,TRBJ2-7,TRBV29-1,NA,CSVENPQTGDEQYF,TGCAGCGTTGAAAACCCCCAGACAGGGGACGAGCAGTACTTC
NA,TRBJ1-2,TRBV28,NA,CAISLNGGDGYTF,TGTGCCATTAGCCTTAATGGAGGAGATGGCTACACCTTC
NA,TRBJ2-3,TRBV2,NA,CASGEGGILPDTQYF,TGTGCCTCCGGGGAGGGGGGGATCCTTCCAGATACGCAGTATTTT
NA,TRBJ1-3,TRBV30,NA,CAWKISGGTSGNTIYF,TGTGCCTGGAAAATATCCGGGGGTACATCTGGAAACACCATATATTTT
TRBD2,TRBJ2-5,TRBV29-1,NA,CSVGLAGGRETQYF,TGCAGCGTTGGACTAGCGGGGGGGAGGGAGACCCAGTACTTC
NA,TRBJ1-4,TRBV11-3,NA,CASSLAGIGNEKLFF,TGTGCCAGCTCGCTAGCGGGAATTGGTAATGAAAAACTGTTTTTT
TRBD1,TRBJ2-7,TRBV12-5,NA,CASGPGQDAYEQYF,TGTGCTAGTGGACCGGGACAGGACGCCTACGAGCAGTACTTC
NA,TRBJ1-2,TRBV7-9,NA,CASPQPRGVYGYTF,TGTGCCAGCCCCCAACCTCGGGGAGTTTATGGCTACACCTTC
NA,TRBJ2-5,TRBV30,NA,CAWSPRGAVETQYF,TGTGCCTGGAGTCCTCGGGGAGCAGTGGAGACCCAGTACTTC
NA,TRBJ2-5,TRBV5-1,NA,CASSFGGVETQYF,TGCGCCAGCAGCTTTGGAGGGGTTGAGACCCAGTACTTC
TRBD1,TRBJ1-2,TRBV5-4,NA,CASSLGTDRVRGYTF,TGTGCCAGCAGCTTGGGGACTGACAGGGTGAGGGGCTACACCTTC
NA,TRBJ1-2,TRBV18,few,CASSLLRDTGYTF,TGTGCCAGCTCCCTACTCCGGGACACTGGCTACACCTTC
NA,TRBJ2-3,TRBV9,NA,CASSGGSSTDTQYF,TGTGCCAGCAGCGGAGGGTCTAGCACAGATACGCAGTATTTT
TRBD1,TRBJ2-5,TRBV6-5,once,CASSLDGQGQETQYF,TGTGCCAGCAGTTTAGACGGACAGGGCCAAGAGACCCAGTACTTC
TRBD1,TRBJ2-7,TRBV7-2,NA,CASSFTGGEQYF,TGTGCCAGCAGCTTTACAGGGGGCGAGCAGTACTTC
TRBD1,TRBJ2-3,TRBV19,NA,CACRDRAVGDTQYF,TGTGCCTGCCGGGACAGGGCGGTTGGGGATACGCAGTATTTT
NA,TRBJ1-1,TRBV3-1/TRBV3-2,NA,CASSRDMRATEAFF,TGTGCCAGCAGCCGGGACATGCGGGCCACTGAAGCTTTCTTT
NA,TRBJ1-5,TRBV19,NA,CASSISGGGNQPQHF,TGTGCCAGTAGTATATCTGGGGGGGGAAATCAGCCCCAGCATTTT
TRBD1,TRBJ2-7,TRBV5-8,NA,CASSLRGPYEQYF,TGTGCCAGCAGCCTCAGGGGGCCCTACGAGCAGTACTTC
TRBD1,TRBJ1-1,TRBV29-1,NA,CSVRPGQGSAEAFF,TGCAGCGTTCGTCCCGGACAGGGCTCAGCTGAAGCTTTCTTT
NA,TRBJ2-3,TRBV21-1,NA,CASSKEEGVTDTQYF,TGTGCCAGCAGCAAGGAGGAAGGTGTTACAGATACGCAGTATTTT
TRBD1,TRBJ1-6,TRBV7-2,NA,CASSLGDSHSPLHF,TGTGCCAGCAGCTTAGGGGACAGTCATTCACCCCTCCACTTT
TRBD2,TRBJ2-5,TRBV28,once,CASSSKRGRQETQYF,TGTGCCAGCAGTTCGAAGCGGGGCCGCCAAGAGACCCAGTACTTC
NA,TRBJ2-6,TRBV29-1,NA,CSVEHRSSGANVLTF,TGCAGCGTTGAACACCGGTCTTCTGGGGCCAACGTCCTGACTTTC
NA,TRBJ1-2,TRBV5-1,once,CASSLAVNYGYTF,TGCGCCAGCAGCTTGGCGGTTAACTATGGCTACACCTTC
TRBD1,TRBJ2-7,TRBV27,NA,CASSFTGVYEQYF,TGTGCCAGCAGTTTTACAGGGGTCTACGAGCAGTACTTC
TRBD1,TRBJ1-4,TRBV19,NA,CASSWDSLNEKLFF,TGTGCCAGTAGTTGGGACAGCCTAAATGAAAAACTGTTTTTT
TRBD1,TRBJ1-2,TRBV5-1,many,CASSITGGATTNYGYTF,TGCGCCAGCAGCATTACAGGGGGCGCGACGACTAACTATGGCTACACCTTC
NA,TRBJ2-3,TRBV11-3,NA,CASRGGGASDTQYF,TGTGCCTCCAGGGGTGGGGGGGCTTCAGATACGCAGTATTTT
TRBD2,TRBJ2-3,TRBV6-1,NA,CASSEVGSGGVRDTQYF,TGTGCCAGCAGTGAAGTCGGTAGCGGGGGGGTACGAGATACGCAGTATTTT
TRBD1,TRBJ2-1,TRBV19,NA,CASKGGRQGVNEQFF,TGTGCCAGTAAAGGTGGAAGACAGGGCGTCAATGAGCAGTTCTTC
TRBD1,TRBJ2-5,TRBV4-1,once,CASSDNPTGMETQYF,TGCGCCAGCAGCGACAACCCGACAGGGATGGAGACCCAGTACTTC
NA,TRBJ1-2,TRBV7-2,NA,CASTRDRDYGYTF,TGTGCCAGCACCAGAGACAGAGACTATGGCTACACCTTC
NA,TRBJ2-4,TRBV30,once,CAACEQGRENIQYF,TGTGCCGCCTGTGAACAGGGAAGGGAAAACATTCAGTACTTC
TRBD1,TRBJ2-5,TRBV6-1,NA,CASSEGQGVWETQYF,TGTGCCAGCAGTGAAGGACAGGGAGTATGGGAGACCCAGTACTTC
TRBD2,TRBJ2-7,TRBV27,NA,CASSKKGLAGGGTLEQYF,TGTGCCAGCAGTAAAAAGGGACTAGCGGGGGGAGGAACGCTCGAGCAGTACTTC
NA,TRBJ2-7,TRBV4-3,NA,CASSRTMNYEQYF,TGCGCCAGCAGCCGGACAATGAACTACGAGCAGTACTTC
NA,TRBJ2-1,TRBV24-1,NA,CATSDSLPGAGSYNEQFF,TGTGCCACCAGTGATTCCCTCCCAGGGGCAGGGTCCTACAATGAGCAGTTCTTC
TRBD1,TRBJ1-4,TRBV5-4,NA,CASSLGQGNEKLFF,TGTGCCAGCAGCTTGGGACAGGGGAATGAAAAACTGTTTTTT
NA,TRBJ1-3,TRBV24-1,NA,CATSEGREDTIYF,TGTGCCACCAGTGAAGGTCGAGAGGACACCATATATTTT
TRBD1,TRBJ1-1,TRBV12-5,NA,CASGPPQGYTEAFF,TGTGCTAGTGGCCCCCCACAGGGGTACACTGAAGCTTTCTTT
NA,TRBJ2-7,TRBV12-2,NA,CASRLAPIEQGSYEQYF,TGTGCAAGTCGCTTAGCGCCTATCGAACAGGGTTCCTACGAGCAGTACTTC
TRBD2,TRBJ2-1,TRBV7-3,NA,CASSLRGLAGPNNEQFF,TGTGCCAGCAGCTTAAGGGGACTAGCGGGGCCTAACAATGAGCAGTTCTTC
TRBD2,TRBJ2-3,TRBV9,NA,CASSPRTSGDTQYF,TGTGCCAGCAGCCCCCGGACTAGCGGAGATACGCAGTATTTT
NA,TRBJ1-1,TRBV28,NA,CASSLGLSTEAFF,TGTGCCAGCAGTTTAGGCTTGTCCACTGAAGCTTTCTTT
TRBD1,TRBJ2-5,TRBV28,NA,CASSFSRQGGETQYF,TGTGCCAGCAGTTTCTCAAGACAGGGCGGAGAGACCCAGTACTTC